The 21 T cell receptor beta chains reported below all come from one sample, sequenced in a study of cytomegalovirus exposure and HLA in healthy donors. Libraries were prepared by immunoSEQ multiplex PCR; TCRdb keeps only in-frame clonotypes and omits some of them. The sample consists of roughly 98,000 clones, 87% of them appearing once. Sequencing was performed on PBMCs. These receptors all stem from a woman aged 30 to 39 in good health and CMV-seronegative.

The CDR3 sequence: CASSRGGEQYF. The CDR3 region has the DNA TGTGCCAGCAGTCGGGGGGGCGAGCAGTACTTC. The chain is built from TRBV7-2 and TRBJ2-7, with TRBD2 matching over 8 bases. The trim removed 6 bases at V and 6 bases at J, leaving 1 base unmatched. The CDR3 spans 11 residues. The germline CDR1 and CDR2 sequences are SGHTA and FQGNSA.

Concerning this clone: This sequence may be a read error, since a much larger clone differs from it by one base. The same CDR3 is also encoded by other DNA sequences in this sample. The chain employs TRBV7-8 and TRBJ2-7; D is ambiguous. The ends were cut back, 0 bases at V and 6 bases at J, with 6 bases in the middle. The CDR3 is 12 amino acids. Per the germline V gene, CDR1 is SGHVS and CDR2 is FQNEAQ. This CDR3 is CASSLARGEQYF. CDR3 DNA sequence: TGTGCCAGCAGCTTAGCACGAGGCGAGCAGTACTTC.

The chain joins TRBV28 to TRBJ1-1, with 11 positions matching TRBD1. Per the germline V gene, CDR1 is MDHEN and CDR2 is SYDVKM. The trim removed 3 bases at V and 0 bases at J, leaving 15 bases unmatched. The CDR3 is made up of 20 amino acids. The CDR3 here is CASSFPGQGDFFVMNTEAFF. The CDR3 DNA reads TGTGCCAGCAGTTTCCCGGGACAGGGGGATTTTTTCGTCATGAACACTGAAGCTTTCTTT.

The V gene is TRBV28, the J gene TRBJ1-2, with 8 nucleotides matching TRBD1. V lost 5 bases to trimming and J lost 8 bases; unmatched junction nucleotides: 7. This CDR3 has 13 residues. The germline V gene has CDR1 MDHEN and CDR2 SYDVKM. CDR3: CASSPTGALGYTF. DNA for the CDR3: TGTGCCAGCAGTCCGACAGGGGCGCTAGGCTACACCTTC.

This clone was recorded at least ten times. This sequence joins TRBV27 and TRBJ1-2; TRBD1 matches 7 bases. Germline V gene lookup returns CDR1 MNHEY and CDR2 SMNVEV (reference sequence). CDR3 length: 12 residues. V was clipped by 8 bases and J by 8 bases; unmatched bases: 8. DNA of the CDR3: TGTGCCAGCCTGGGACAGCCGGGGGGCTACACCTTC. Its translation: CASLGQPGGYTF.

CDR3 nucleotide sequence: TGTGCCAGCAGCTTAGTAGGCGGGGTTGGAGAGACCCAGTACTTC. Translation: CASSLVGGVGETQYF. The chain is built from TRBV7-2 and TRBJ2-5; possibly TRBD2 for D (6 bases). The CDR3 loop spans 15 amino acids. With 1 base removed from V and 4 bases from J, the gap between germline ends came to 13 bases. Germline lookup yields CDR1 SGHTA and CDR2 FQGNSA.

The chain carries TRBV28 and TRBJ2-7; D is unclear. Trimming left V 2 bases short and J 2 bases short, with 7 bases between. Germline CDR1 reads MDHEN; CDR2 reads SYDVKM. The CDR3 is made up of 13 amino acids. The CDR3 DNA is TGTGCCAGCAGTTTAAGCCCCCCCTACGAGCAGTACTTC. This translates into CASSLSPPYEQYF. Combining the CDR3 with reference TRBV28 and TRBJ2-7 gives the whole variable domain DVKVTQSSRYLVKRTGEKVFLECVQDMDHENMFWYRQDPGLGLRLIYFSYDVKMKEKGDIPEGYSVSREKKERFSLILESASTNQTSMYLCASSLSPPYEQYFGPGTRLTVT.

The chain joins TRBV7-8 to TRBJ1-2, with TRBD1 matching over 7 bases. Unmatched junction bases numbered 5, after V lost 1 base and J lost 3 bases. The CDR3 is made up of 15 amino acids. From germline, CDR1 is SGHVS and CDR2 FQNEAQ. CDR3 residues: CASSLVRDSYYGYTF. The CDR3 DNA reads TGTGCCAGCAGCTTAGTAAGGGACAGTTACTATGGCTACACCTTC.

This rearrangement joins TRBV9 to TRBJ2-1; 7 nucleotides match TRBD2. CDR1 and CDR2 from the germline V gene are SGDLS and YYNGEE. The CDR3 runs to 18 residues. V lost 1 base and J lost 10; bases outside the gene matches: 20. The CDR3 here is CASSVSPGGRREYEEQFF. The CDR3 nucleotides read TGTGCCAGCAGCGTAAGTCCCGGGGGGAGGCGGGAGTATGAAGAGCAGTTCTTC.

The count of this clone is one. The chain is built from TRBV2 and TRBJ2-1, with TRBD1 identical over 10 bases. Germline V CDR1 and CDR2: SNHLY, FYNNEI. This CDR3 has 16 amino acids. Trimming removed 3 bases from V and 10 bases from J; junction bases left unmatched: 12. CDR3 protein: CASSDPDRGFFSEQFF. The CDR3 DNA sequence: TGTGCCAGCAGTGATCCGGACAGGGGGTTTTTTTCGGAGCAGTTCTTC.

This clone was detected only once. This chain links TRBV29-1 with TRBJ1-5; the D gene is possibly TRBD1 (6 bases). Germline V gene sequence: CDR1 SQVTM, CDR2 ANQGSEA. The CDR3 has 13 amino acids. The V end lost 4 bases, the J end lost 5 bases, and 12 bases lay between the germline ends. The CDR3, as DNA: TGCAGCGTTGCGGACGGGGGGCATCAGCCCCAGCATTTT. This codes for CSVADGGHQPQHF.

V gene TRBV9 combines with J gene TRBJ2-1, with D possibly matching TRBD2 (5 bases). The germline V gene has CDR1 SGDLS and CDR2 YYNGEE. This CDR3 has 17 residues. With 0 bases removed from V and 0 bases from J, the gap between germline ends came to 13 bases. CDR3 residues: CASSVGGGTTSYNEQFF. DNA for the CDR3: TGTGCCAGCAGCGTAGGCGGAGGAACCACCTCCTACAATGAGCAGTTCTTC.

This chain links TRBV9 with TRBJ1-3, with D uncertain. Trimming took 6 bases from V and 0 from J, leaving 7 bases between them. Germline V gene sequence: CDR1 SGDLS, CDR2 YYNGEE. This CDR3 spans 13 amino acids. This CDR3 reads CASTGISGNTIYF. DNA of the CDR3: TGTGCCAGCACGGGAATCTCTGGAAACACCATATATTTT.

V gene TRBV7-9 combines with J gene TRBJ1-2; no clear D gene. Germline loops: CDR1 SEHNR, CDR2 FQNEAQ (reference sequence). The CDR3 length is 14 residues. V lost 2 bases to trimming and J lost 2 bases, with 9 bases between them. CDR3 bases: TGTGCCAGCAGCTTAAGACACTGGAACTATGGCTACACCTTC. It codes for CASSLRHWNYGYTF.

The CDR3 region has the DNA TGTGCCAGCAGCCCCCGGGGTCCCAATCAGCCCCAGCATTTT. Translation: CASSPRGPNQPQHF. The chain is built from TRBV7-6 and TRBJ1-5, with no clear D. Germline loops: CDR1 SGHVS, CDR2 FNYEAQ. The CDR3 totals 14 residues. V dropped 5 bases and J dropped 3 bases, with 11 bases sitting between them.

This clone is a singleton in its sample. This chain uses TRBV7-2 with TRBJ2-4; TRBD1 might be the D (5 bases). V was pared by 0 bases and J by 0 bases, with 9 bases between. Germline V gives CDR1 SGHTA, CDR2 FQGNSA. The CDR3 consists of 16 residues. Here the CDR3 reads CASSLATALAKNIQYF. CDR3 DNA: TGTGCCAGCAGCTTAGCGACAGCCCTAGCCAAAAACATTCAGTACTTC.

The V and J genes are TRBV5-4 and TRBJ2-5; D unclear. Trimming cost V 5 bases and J 2 bases, with 16 bases left between them. Germline V gives CDR1 SGHNT, CDR2 YYREEE (reference sequence). This CDR3 contains 15 residues. The CDR3 region is CASSIHYTSQETQYF. DNA for the CDR3: TGTGCCAGCAGTATACACTATACCTCACAAGAGACCCAGTACTTC.

The gene calls are TRBV7-2 and TRBJ2-6, with D possibly TRBD2 on 6 matching bases. Germline V gene lookup returns CDR1 SGHTA and CDR2 FQGNSA. Trimming pared 6 bases from V and 0 bases from J, leaving 21 bases between. The CDR3 runs 19 residues. CDR3 sequence: CASSPGPPGASSGANVLTF. In nucleotides, the CDR3 is TGTGCCAGCAGTCCTGGACCCCCGGGAGCGAGCTCTGGGGCCAACGTCCTGACTTTC.

The CDR3, as DNA: TGCAGCGTTGGATGGCGGGGGGTCTCCTACGAGCAGTACTTC. Translation gives CSVGWRGVSYEQYF. The rearrangement links TRBV29-1 to TRBJ2-7; 8 bases are shared with TRBD2. V lost 4 bases to trimming and J lost 0 bases; unmatched junction nucleotides: 5. The CDR3 covers 14 residues. Germline values: CDR1 SQVTM, CDR2 ANQGSEA.

The chain combines TRBV5-1 with TRBJ1-1, with D perhaps matching TRBD1 (6 bases). Germline loops: CDR1 SGHRS, CDR2 YFSETQ. V lost 0 bases to trimming and J lost 6 bases, with 27 bases between them. The CDR3 extends over 19 amino acids. DNA for the CDR3: TGCGCCAGCAGCTTGGCCTTAGCCCCGGGACAAGGCATGGTCGCTGAAGCTTTCTTT. Protein product: CASSLALAPGQGMVAEAFF.

V and J are TRBV19 and TRBJ1-5; D ambiguous. The CDR3 sequence is 13 residues long. Germline CDR1 is LNHDA and CDR2 is SQIVND (reference sequence). V dropped 0 bases and J dropped 7 bases, with 7 bases sitting between them. CDR3 DNA: TGTGCCAGTAGTATAGATACTTTACAGCCCCAGCATTTT. Residues: CASSIDTLQPQHF.